This T cell receptor (beta chain) was documented in a study of T cell responses to AZD1222 COVID-19 vaccine. Findings and caveats of the study: Most donors were white British and more were female, and clonal diversity was possibly underestimated. At study baseline, merely a handful of AZD1222 recipients were seropositive. Nearly half of the spike-specific TCRs reportedly recognize variant regions that carry no mutations.

With respect to this clone: Its antigen is still unknown.

Analyses pooled second doses at about 4 or about 12 weeks. Per germline, CDR1 MNHNS and CDR2 SASEGT. The CDR3 contains 14 residues. J lost 9 bases, V lost 1 base, and 3 bases had no gene match. Some clones are missing from TCRdb's copy, which holds only in-frame ones; the method was immunoSEQ multiplex PCR. The sample yields tens of thousands of clones, more than 90% seen once. The rearrangement links TRBV6-1 to TRBJ1-6; 7 nucleotides line up with TRBD1. The specimen comprised peripheral blood, sampled 28 days after the second AZD1222 dose. This clonotype originated in an adult who received the AZD1222 COVID-19 vaccine. This CDR3 reads CASSEGQGASPLHF. DNA for the CDR3: TGTGCCAGCAGTGAAGGACAGGGAGCTTCACCCCTCCACTTT.